This T cell receptor beta chain was sequenced during a study of blood T cell repertoires in COVID-19. Study background: Samples of COVID-19 (acute and convalescent) were obtained from the United States, Italy and Spain.

One Seattle source followed patients from active infection through their disease course. Germline CDR1 is LGHNA and CDR2 is YSLEER. With 4 bases removed from V and 6 bases from J, the gap between germline ends came to 19 bases. The CDR3 runs 16 residues. In the original processing: Researchers report that nucleated cell counts were estimated from reference gene primer amplification. Data came from immunoSEQ multiplex PCR; TCRdb stores just in-frame clones and leaves some out. V, J and clone size are those of that table, while D and trimming were read from the DNA. The data hold about 230,000 clones, with roughly four fifths observed a single time.

The sequenced sample consisted of peripheral blood. The TCR originated in an elderly woman with COVID-19, enrolled during active disease. The chain recombines TRBV4-3 with TRBJ1-3; no clear D gene. The CDR3 here is CASSRSPGSGENTIYF. The CDR3 DNA is TGCGCCAGCAGCCGCAGCCCCGGGAGCGGGGAAAACACCATATATTTT.